The 10 T cell receptor beta chains below were found in one sample sequenced in a study of a mutant IDH1 vaccine in newly diagnosed glioma. Time point here: baseline, week 1 (first vaccination visit). Treatment of the sample: pre-vaccination baseline after standard-of-care therapy. Sequencing was performed with immunoSEQ multiplex PCR; in TCRdb, only in-frame clones are kept and a portion is missing. The data show approximately 92,000 clones, about four fifths seen once. The material was PBMCs, obtained from a glioma patient treated with radiotherapy, temozolomide or both. The receptors shown here come from a middle-aged man with glioma.

This rearrangement joins TRBV5-1 to TRBJ2-3, with D maybe TRBD1 (5 bases). Germline V gene data show CDR1 as SGHRS and CDR2 as YFSETQ. V was clipped by 2 bases and J by 3 bases, with 7 bases between them. The CDR3 is 13 amino acids. CDR3 coding DNA: TGCGCCAGCAGCTTCCCAGGGACAGATACGCAGTATTTT. The encoded protein is CASSFPGTDTQYF. Together with reference TRBV5-1 and TRBJ2-3, the CDR3 gives the full variable domain: KAGVTQTPRYLIKTRGQQVTLSCSPISGHRSVSWYQQTPGQGLQFLFEYFSETQRNKGNFPGRFSGRQFSNSRSEMNVSTLELGDSALYLCASSFPGTDTQYFGPGTRLTVL.

As regards this clone: At one end, the junction sequence differs from germline, possibly due to a read error. This chain links TRBV11-2 with TRBJ2-7, with 14 bases lining up with TRBD2. This CDR3 spans 18 amino acids. Germline V lookup: CDR1 SGHAT, CDR2 FQNNGV. Written as DNA, the CDR3 is TGTGCCAGCAGCTTAGGGACTAGCGGGAGGACAAGCTCCCACGAGCAGTACTTC. This translates into CASSLGTSGRTSSHEQYF.

The chain uses TRBV7-3 and TRBJ1-1, with no clear D. The V and J ends lost 2 bases and 6 bases respectively, with 13 bases between them. CDR1 and CDR2 (germline): SGHTA, FQGTGA. This CDR3 contains 14 residues. The CDR3 protein is CASSLEWKGAEAFF. The CDR3 DNA reads TGTGCCAGCAGCTTAGAGTGGAAGGGAGCTGAAGCTTTCTTT.

V and J are TRBV28 and TRBJ1-1; 9 nucleotides agree with TRBD1. The ends lost 6 bases at V and 7 bases at J; junction bases unmatched: 12. CDR3 length equals 15 residues. Germline values: CDR1 MDHEN, CDR2 SYDVKM. The CDR3 DNA is TGTGCCAGCAGCCCACCCTCGGGACAGGGTGTTGAAGCTTTCTTT. It is translated as CASSPPSGQGVEAFF.

The chain links TRBV21-1 to TRBJ2-3; the table assigns TRBD2, which was not confirmed against the DNA. TRBV21-1 is a pseudogene segment. The CDR3 is 17 amino acids. As DNA, the CDR3 is TGTGCCAGCAGCAGAAGATCCACTAGCGGGAGGACGGATACGCAGTATTTT. It translates to CASSRRSTSGRTDTQYF.

This clone turned up a few times. This chain uses TRBV19 with TRBJ1-2; 7 bases align to TRBD1. Germline CDR1 is LNHDA and CDR2 is SQIVND (reference sequence). This CDR3 contains 15 residues. Unmatched junction bases numbered 14, after V lost 5 bases and J lost 8 bases. CDR3 amino acids: CASSASGGRLGGYTF. In DNA form, the CDR3 reads TGTGCCAGTAGTGCCTCAGGGGGTCGCCTAGGCGGCTACACCTTC.

V and J are TRBV30 and TRBJ1-2; D is undetermined. Germline V gene lookup returns CDR1 GTSNPN and CDR2 SVGIG (reference sequence). V was pared by 7 bases and J by 4 bases, with 16 bases between. The CDR3 has 13 residues. CDR3 loop: CAFRRGGAYGYTF. CDR3 sequence (DNA): TGTGCCTTCCGCCGCGGTGGCGCCTATGGCTACACCTTC. The full variable domain, completed using reference TRBV30 and TRBJ1-2, is SQTIHQWPATLVQPVGSPLSLECTVEGTSNPNLYWYRQAAGRGLQLLFYSVGIGQISSEVPQNLSASRPQDRQFILSSKKLLLSDSGFYLCAFRRGGAYGYTFGSGTRLTVV.

This clone was counted between two and nine times. V is TRBV30 and J is TRBJ1-1; maybe TRBD1 (5 bases). V lost 1 base, J lost 6 bases, and 15 bases lay in between. CDR3 length: 14 residues. Germline V gives CDR1 GTSNPN, CDR2 SVGIG (reference sequence). CDR3 sequence: CAWSEGTGGPEAFF. In DNA, the CDR3 is TGTGCCTGGAGTGAAGGGACGGGCGGTCCTGAAGCTTTCTTT.

This clone turned up a few times. The genes are TRBV4-1 and TRBJ2-1; D perhaps matches TRBD2 (5 bases). Trimming took off 1 base at V and 4 bases at J, with 14 bases between the two ends. This CDR3 has 16 residues. Per germline, CDR1 MGHRA and CDR2 YSYEKL. CDR3 DNA sequence: TGCGCCAGCAGCCAAGGGTCTAGCACCCTTTACAATGAGCAGTTCTTC. This gives the protein CASSQGSSTLYNEQFF.

The V call is TRBV2, the J call TRBJ2-1; maybe TRBD1 (6 bases). Germline lookup yields CDR1 SNHLY and CDR2 FYNNEI. This CDR3 contains 13 residues. The ends were cut back, 4 bases at V and 10 bases at J, with 14 bases in the middle. The DNA for the CDR3 is TGTGCCAGCAGTGTAAGACAGGCTCGGGAGCAGTTCTTC. It translates to CASSVRQAREQFF.